This T cell receptor beta chain originates from a study of cytomegalovirus exposure and HLA in healthy donors. Notes on this clone: One end of the junction does not line up with germline, which may come from a read error.

The CDR3 runs to 15 residues. Germline CDR1 SNHLY, CDR2 FYNNEI. 60 Vbeta and 13 Jbeta primers were used in PCR. Repertoires were generated with immunoSEQ multiplex PCR, while TCRdb's copy carries only in-frame clones and drops some. The table records around 71,000 clones, 63% of them present only once. The chain links TRBV2 to TRBJ2-1; 7 nucleotides agree with TRBD2. The material sequenced was PBMCs. This receptor was identified in a man under 40 in good health and CMV-seropositive. CDR3 sequence: CVSPGGRALHNEQFF. In nucleotides, the CDR3 is TGTGTCAGCCCCGGAGGGAGGGCACTCCACAATGAGCAGTTCTTC.